This T cell receptor beta chain came from a study of shared T cell receptors in the human thymus (dated by TCRdb to about 2021). About the investigation overall: The study investigated the way shared, self-reactive T-cell receptor alpha chains are produced in the human thymus.

The CDR3, from cysteine to phenylalanine, totals 16 residues. The retained sequence is limited to the CDR3, 48 bases, with the frame set at the first base. V loses 4 bases at its end and J loses 2 bases; junction bases beyond the gene matches: 5. Based on the germline V gene, the CDR1 and CDR2 sequences are MGHDK and SYGVNS. To note about this clone: Its antigen is still unknown. Nothing much larger sits one base from this clone, and base qualities are not available.

To prepare the library, the immunoSEQ multiplex PCR assay was applied. TCRdb mirrors the immuneACCESS table, restricted to in-frame sequences. Some clones are absent from its copies; in checked studies, under half trace to an unresolved V gene, and the reason for the others is unknown. Here the sample has approximately 490,000 clones; 70% to 80% occur a single time. Jointly, the top ten make up more than 0.01% of the sample. The data also belong to a second study, concerning human thymus T cells. The second paper states: In Finland, the donors were immunologically healthy infants who were having open corrective cardiac surgery for congenital heart defects. Thymus tissue was obtained as surgical resects removed during corrective cardiac surgery. V and J gene segment usage appeared biased in both thymic and peripheral blood repertoires. The related research reported highly overlapping thymic TCR repertoires among unrelated individuals. The study described the TCR alpha and beta repertoires in roughly 8 infant thymus samples and a handful of matching peripheral blood samples. The cohort included several male and two female infants, with donor ages spanning 7 to 244 days. Thymocytes were freed from the tissue by mechanical means and kept at -70 degrees C as pellets of about 8.5-34 million cells. A QIAsymphony instrument was used to extract genomic DNA from the frozen cell pellets. The immunoSEQ multiplex PCR assay was used to amplify the TCRB and TCRAD loci from a standardized quantity of quality-controlled genomic DNA. The amplicons spanned the V(D)J region and were long enough to cover the CDR3 and allow V and J genes to be identified. The amplicons were sequenced on an Illumina platform via the commercial immunoSEQ service. Primer bias and sequencing errors were corrected using previously described methods, and TCRAD and TCRB definitions followed the IMGT database. The repertoires were analysed using immunoSEQ Analyzer 3.0 and VDJTools for basic statistics, V/J segment usage, diversity estimates, rarefaction and pairwise overlap. Diversity was estimated with Chao1, ChaoE, Efron-Thisted, Shannon and inverse Simpson indices, and also on datasets down-sampled to the smallest sample. Repertoire overlap was assessed by strict matching of CDR3 nucleotide sequence, V gene and J gene, and clustering was done by Jaccard-based multidimensional scaling. On average, thymus samples yielded roughly 800,000 unique TCRB clonotypes, whereas blood samples yielded about 84,000.

This receptor was identified in a boy in the first two years of life with a congenital heart defect. Donor details come from another sample of the same person, matched by shared clones. In this chain, TRBV25-1 is recombined with TRBJ2-7, with 13 central nucleotides matching TRBD2. Material for sequencing was thymocytes. The DNA reads TGTGCCAGCAGTGCCGCACTAGCGGGAGGGCCCTACGAGCAGTACTTC. Its translation reads: CASSAALAGGPYEQYF.